These T cell receptor beta chains were read from a single sample in a study of cytotoxic CD8 clonotypes in ibrutinib-treated CLL. Generated by immunoSEQ multiplex PCR, the TCRdb table keeps only in-frame clones and is missing some. The table shows approximately 9,200 clones, with roughly three quarters occurring only once. Sample: PBMCs, taken before ibrutinib treatment. The receptor source for this set is a human donor with chronic lymphocytic leukemia. Both conserved end residues are part of each CDR3. The D gene is left open where the match is weak. Clone size is not always given. Where it is, it says once, few, many or a class for expanded clones.

>-|TRBV4-1|TRBJ1-5|few
CASSQDPSGPYSNQPQHF
TGCGCCAGCAGCCAAGACCCCTCAGGGCCCTATAGCAATCAGCCCCAGCATTTT
>-|TRBV18|TRBJ1-1|few
CASSPSRGGNGAFF
TGTGCCAGCTCACCATCGCGAGGAGGCAATGGGGCTTTCTTT
>TRBD2|TRBV28|TRBJ2-1|-
CASSLLVGGYNEQFF
TGTGCCAGCAGTTTGCTCGTGGGGGGGTACAATGAGCAGTTCTTC
>-|TRBV7-8|TRBJ1-3|-
CASSREGRLFAGNTIYF
TGTGCCAGCAGCCGCGAAGGCAGGCTATTTGCTGGAAACACCATATATTTT
>-|TRBV6-6|TRBJ1-6|-
CASSGRDNSPLHF
TGTGCCAGCAGCGGCAGAGATAATTCACCCCTCCACTTT
>-|TRBV5-6|TRBJ2-7|-
CASSLPLASSTYSYEQYF
TGTGCCAGCAGCCTGCCCCTCGCTAGTTCCACCTACTCCTACGAGCAGTACTTC
>-|TRBV2|TRBJ2-1|-
CASILSLGYRTGEQFF
TGTGCCAGCATACTAAGCTTAGGGTATCGGACGGGTGAGCAGTTCTTC
>-|TRBV6-6|TRBJ1-5|-
CASSLEGGNQPQHF
TGTGCCAGCAGTTTAGAAGGGGGCAATCAGCCCCAGCATTTT
>-|TRBV6-6|TRBJ2-1|once
CASSPSGEQFF
TGTGCCAGCAGCCCAAGCGGTGAGCAGTTCTTC
>TRBD1|TRBV7-2|TRBJ1-1|-
CASSPHLDRATEAFF
TGTGCCAGCAGCCCTCACTTGGACAGGGCCACTGAAGCTTTCTTT
>TRBD1|TRBV4-2|TRBJ1-5|-
CASSQQPQGQSNQPQHF
TGTGCCAGCAGCCAACAACCCCAGGGACAGAGCAATCAGCCCCAGCATTTT
>-|TRBV25-1|TRBJ1-1|-
CASSESRKITEAFF
TGTGCCAGCAGTGAAAGTCGGAAGATCACTGAAGCTTTCTTT
>TRBD1|TRBV18|TRBJ1-4|-
CASSPFGDRNEKLFF
TGTGCCAGCTCACCATTTGGGGACAGAAATGAAAAACTGTTTTTT
>-|TRBV5-1|TRBJ1-4|-
CASSPRPGSAEKLFF
TGCGCCAGCAGTCCCCGTCCGGGGTCGGCTGAAAAACTGTTTTTT
>-|TRBV27|TRBJ1-5|-
CASSLWGSNQPQHF
TGTGCCAGCAGTTTATGGGGCAGCAATCAGCCCCAGCATTTT
>-|TRBV21-1|TRBJ1-1|-
CASSRLLATIRTEAFF
TGTGCCAGCAGCAGGCTGCTAGCTACAATTCGCACTGAAGCTTTCTTT
>TRBD1|TRBV2|TRBJ1-3|-
CASSQQGASYGNTIYF
TGTGCCAGCAGCCAACAGGGGGCGTCCTATGGAAACACCATATATTTT
>-|TRBV11-2|TRBJ2-1|-
CASSLSLGNEQFF
TGTGCCAGCAGCTTATCACTCGGCAATGAGCAGTTCTTC
>-|TRBV2|TRBJ2-2|few
CASSSRGAGELFF
TGTGCCAGCAGTTCACGAGGGGCCGGGGAGCTGTTTTTT
>-|TRBV4-1|TRBJ2-1|-
CASSRDPGGGGYREQFF
TGCGCCAGCAGCCGAGACCCAGGGGGGGGCGGGTACAGGGAGCAGTTCTTC
>-|TRBV9|TRBJ1-4|few
CASSGPRDEKLFF
TGTGCCAGCAGCGGTCCCCGGGATGAAAAACTGTTTTTT
>-|TRBV5-8|TRBJ2-2|-
CASSLERGGELFF
TGTGCCAGCAGCTTGGAGAGGGGCGGGGAGCTGTTTTTT
>-|TRBV5-4|TRBJ1-1|-
CASSTDVDTEAFF
TGTGCCAGCAGCACGGACGTGGACACTGAAGCTTTCTTT
>TRBD2|TRBV7-2|TRBJ2-1|-
CASSSLAGGYNEQFF
TGTGCCAGCAGTTCTCTAGCGGGAGGGTACAATGAGCAGTTCTTC
>TRBD2|TRBV9|TRBJ2-7|-
CASSRMAGGLYEQYF
TGTGCCAGCAGTCGGATGGCGGGAGGGCTCTACGAGCAGTACTTC
>-|TRBV27|TRBJ1-2|medium-sized
CASSPLGSNYGYTF
TGTGCCAGCAGTCCCCTCGGCAGTAACTATGGCTACACCTTC
>-|TRBV15|TRBJ2-5|-
CATSRGAQETQYF
TGTGCCACCAGCAGAGGTGCCCAAGAGACCCAGTACTTC
>-|TRBV5-8|TRBJ2-2|-
CASSLDGGELFF
TGTGCCAGCAGCTTGGATGGCGGGGAGCTGTTTTTT
>TRBD2|TRBV5-8|TRBJ2-5|-
CASSATGGRQETQYF
TGTGCCAGCAGCGCCACGGGGGGGAGACAAGAGACCCAGTACTTC
>-|TRBV6-4|TRBJ2-5|-
CASSDSLGLKLETQYF
TGTGCCAGCAGTGACTCATTGGGCCTTAAACTCGAGACCCAGTACTTC
>-|TRBV15|TRBJ1-2|-
CATRPSWGDANYGYTF
TGTGCCACCAGGCCAAGCTGGGGAGATGCTAACTATGGCTACACCTTC
>-|TRBV29-1|TRBJ2-7|-
CSVERYGTSYEQYF
TGCAGCGTTGAAAGATACGGCACCTCCTACGAGCAGTACTTC
>-|TRBV2|TRBJ2-3|-
CASQGWDTDTQYF
TGTGCCAGCCAGGGGTGGGACACAGATACGCAGTATTTT
>-|TRBV5-5|TRBJ2-2|once
CASSFLHRNTGELFF
TGTGCCAGCAGCTTTTTACACCGGAACACCGGGGAGCTGTTTTTT
>-|TRBV14|TRBJ2-3|few
CASSQEITDTQYF
TGTGCCAGCAGCCAAGAGATAACAGATACGCAGTATTTT
>-|TRBV6-1|TRBJ2-5|-
CASRDTVETQYF
TGTGCCAGCAGGGACACCGTGGAGACCCAGTACTTC
>-|TRBV5-1|TRBJ2-5|once
CASSIQETQYF
TGCGCCAGCAGCATACAAGAGACCCAGTACTTC
>TRBD1|TRBV5-4|TRBJ2-5|-
CASSRTGEETQYF
TGTGCCAGCAGCCGAACAGGGGAAGAGACCCAGTACTTC
>-|TRBV5-4|TRBJ2-1|-
CASSLATIYNEQFF
TGTGCCAGCAGCTTGGCTACAATTTACAATGAGCAGTTCTTC
>-|TRBV29-1|TRBJ2-5|-
CSVDSLDPRQQETQYF
TGCAGCGTTGATTCTTTGGACCCTAGACAGCAAGAGACCCAGTACTTC
>-|TRBV19|TRBJ1-1|-
CASSPWTPLTEAFF
TGTGCCAGTAGTCCCTGGACGCCTCTAACTGAAGCTTTCTTT